This T cell receptor beta chain stems from a study of T-cell reconstitution after alpha-beta-depleted transplantation in children. For this clonotype: Its antigen is undetermined.

CDR3 size: 13 residues. The V end was cut by 8 bases, the J end by 4 bases, with 14 bases between. Study-wide findings and caveats: Alpha-beta T cells about two months after transplant reportedly derived from several hundred expanded graft clones. Hyperexpanded clones declined; after one year, newly produced T cells mostly supplied diversity.

Library preparation (for TCRbeta) was performed with unique molecular identifiers. TCRdb re-called the PCR reads through MiXCR, storing one row per CDR3 protein. The data contain 600,000 to 700,000 distinct CDR3 sequences, about an eighth of them singletons. The sequences come from PBMCs, collected before TCRalphabeta/CD19-depleted stem cell transplant. The sequence was obtained from a girl aged 2 to 10 with congenital amegakaryocytic thrombocytopenia, due to receive a stem cell transplant. The chain carries TRBV12-3 or TRBV12-4 and TRBJ2-5, with D unresolved. The DNA for the CDR3 is TGTGCCAGCGCCGGCCCTCTCGTAGAGACCCAGTACTTC. Residues: CASAGPLVETQYF.